The 5 T cell receptor beta chains below come from one sample, sequenced in a study of cytotoxic CD8 clonotypes in ibrutinib-treated CLL. Only in-frame clones appear in the TCRdb table, and some are missing; sequencing was by immunoSEQ multiplex PCR. The table includes about 140,000 clones, more than 85% detected once. Sequencing used PBMCs, obtained after 12 months of ibrutinib treatment. These receptors were obtained from a human donor with chronic lymphocytic leukemia.

V usage is TRBV5-1 and J usage is TRBJ1-3; maybe TRBD1 (6 bases). Between the trimmed V and J ends, which lost 4 bases and 0 bases, there was a span of 14 bases. Germline V gives CDR1 SGHRS, CDR2 YFSETQ. The CDR3 runs 16 residues. CDR3 loop: CASSRDTGSSGNTIYF. CDR3 DNA sequence: TGCGCCAGCAGCAGAGATACAGGGAGCTCTGGAAACACCATATATTTT.

The chain joins TRBV7-9 to TRBJ2-7, with D maybe TRBD2 (5 bases). From germline, CDR1 is SEHNR and CDR2 FQNEAQ (reference sequence). CDR3 length equals 13 residues. The V gene lost 7 bases and the J gene lost 0 bases, with 10 bases spanning the gap. The CDR3 nucleotides are TGTGCCAGCACCGTTGGGAGCTCCTACGAGCAGTACTTC. Its translation is CASTVGSSYEQYF.

The V gene is TRBV5-1, the J gene TRBJ2-2, with TRBD2 matching over 13 bases. The CDR3 loop spans 17 amino acids. CDR1 is SGHRS, CDR2 YFSETQ, per germline. Trimming at V came to 0 bases and at J to 5 bases, leaving 4 bases not matched to a gene. The DNA for the CDR3 is TGCGCCAGCAGCTTGGGACTAGCGGGAGGATTGACCGGGGAGCTGTTTTTT. It is translated as CASSLGLAGGLTGELFF.

The rearrangement joins TRBV27 to TRBJ1-1; 9 bases agree with TRBD1. Germline values: CDR1 MNHEY, CDR2 SMNVEV (reference sequence). The CDR3 runs 13 residues. J gave up 5 bases and V 7 bases, and 5 bases lay outside the gene matches. The CDR3 loop reads CASKRTGETEAFF. In DNA form, the CDR3 reads TGTGCCAGCAAACGGACAGGGGAGACTGAAGCTTTCTTT.

CDR3 protein: CAWNGPGTNNEKLFF. The CDR3 nucleotides are TGTGCCTGGAATGGGCCGGGGACGAATAATGAAAAACTGTTTTTT. This chain uses TRBV30 with TRBJ1-4, with TRBD1 as a possible D gene (5 bases). The CDR3 is 15 amino acids. The germline V gene has CDR1 GTSNPN and CDR2 SVGIG (reference sequence). V lost 4 bases and J lost 4, with 16 bases in between. Supplemented by reference TRBV30 and TRBJ1-4, the full variable domain reads SQTIHQWPATLVQPVGSPLSLECTVEGTSNPNLYWYRQAAGRGLQLLFYSVGIGQISSEVPQNLSASRPQDRQFILSSKKLLLSDSGFYLCAWNGPGTNNEKLFFGSGTQLSVL.